These 4 T cell receptor beta chains originate from one sample sequenced in a study of human T cells and chemical hapten exposure. MiXCR, applied by TCRdb to the RACE reads, yields one record per CDR3 protein. Of 180,000 or so distinct CDR3 sequences listed, around 25% are singletons. Time point of the sample: patch test 3, about 24 weeks after DPC sensitization. Treatment of the sample: therapeutic diphenylcyclopropenone sensitization with weekly scalp DPC. Specimen: whole blood, collected in connection with sensitization to the hapten diphenylcyclopropenone (DPC). The receptors derive from a woman aged 40 to 49 with alopecia areata. Some clones in this sample may be carry-over from other donors' samples.

A note on this clonotype: Since a much larger clone is just one base distant, this may be a read error. This rearrangement joins TRBV10-3 to TRBJ2-7; D may be TRBD1 (6 bases). Looked up from germline, CDR1 is ENHRY and CDR2 is SYGVKD. The CDR3 runs 16 residues. CDR3 sequence: CTISESQTGQSYEQYF. CDR3 nucleotide sequence: TGTACCATCAGTGAGTCGCAGACAGGACAATCCTACGAGCAGTACTTC.

This clonotype was counted many times. The genes are TRBV10-3 and TRBJ2-7, with a possible D match to TRBD1 (5 bases). Germline V gene sequence: CDR1 ENHRY, CDR2 SYGVKD. This CDR3 contains 12 residues. Trimming removed 3 bases from V and 2 bases from J, with 5 bases in between. The CDR3 DNA sequence: TGTGCCATCAGTGACAGGGCCTACGAGCAGTACTTC. Translated: CAISDRAYEQYF.

This clonotype was picked up a small number of times. The rearrangement joins TRBV6-2 or TRBV6-3 to TRBJ2-7, with 9 bases matching TRBD1. The CDR3 is 13 residues long. The V and J ends lost 8 bases and 1 base, in that order; junction bases with no gene match: 3. Germline CDR1 is MNHEY and CDR2 is SVGEGT. CDR3 sequence: CASSGTGSYEQYF. The DNA of the CDR3 is TGTGCCAGCTCCGGGACAGGGTCCTACGAGCAGTACTTC.

In this sample, this clonotype turned up a few times. As DNA, the CDR3 is TGTGCCAGCAGCTCGACAGGGGCGGGTGATACGCAGTATTTT. As protein: CASSSTGAGDTQYF. The V gene is TRBV5-4, the J gene TRBJ2-3; the match to TRBD1 covers 8 bases. Per the germline V gene, CDR1 is SGHNT and CDR2 is YYREEE (reference sequence). With V trimmed by 3 bases and J by 6 bases, 6 bases remained unmatched. The CDR3 is 14 residues long. The whole variable domain, remainder taken from reference TRBV5-4 and TRBJ2-3, is ETGVTQSPTHLIKTRGQQVTLRCSSQSGHNTVSWYQQALGQGPQFIFQYYREEENGRGNFPPRFSGLQFPNYSSELNVNALELDDSALYLCASSSTGAGDTQYFGPGTRLTVL.